These T cell receptor beta chains were read from a single sample in a study of regulatory T cells in long-lasting Graves disease. TCRdb reprocessed the multiplex PCR reads with MiXCR, giving one entry per CDR3 protein. Here the sample spans more than 650,000 distinct CDR3 sequences, about 30% being singletons. The source was peripheral blood mononuclear cells (PBMCs), collected when the disease was refractory, from a patient treated with antithyroid drugs. The receptors here all came from a female donor with Graves disease. The CDR3 runs from the conserved cysteine through the conserved F or W.

TRBV9	TRBJ2-7	CASSVLAYSYEQYF
TRBV11-2	TRBJ2-7	CASSLGQGTYEQYF
TRBV11-2	TRBJ1-1	CASSPRGQRGTEAFF
TRBV12-3/TRBV12-4	TRBJ1-4	CASSLGSSTNEKLFF
TRBV28	TRBJ2-2	CASSLILASSTGELFF
TRBV25-1	TRBJ1-1	CASSEYGRQNTEAFF
TRBV19	TRBJ1-5	CASSIPRIQPQHF
TRBV5-1	TRBJ1-4	CASSLGDRAYEKLFF
TRBV28	TRBJ1-1	CASSLGGLITEAFF
TRBV6-5	TRBJ2-2	CASSYSGLARNTGELFF
TRBV27	TRBJ1-1	CASSNYGGTEAFF
TRBV5-1	TRBJ1-1	CASLPLGTEAFF
TRBV5-1	TRBJ2-7	CASSPNRGTNSYEQYF
TRBV28	TRBJ1-1	CASSLVRGRRNTEAFF
TRBV7-6	TRBJ2-7	CASSLAGEWADSYEQYF
TRBV27	TRBJ2-2	CASSPDRGTTGELFF
TRBV10-2	TRBJ1-5	CASSVEGSNQPQHF
TRBV28	TRBJ1-4	CASSSGDGEKLFF
TRBV6-2/TRBV6-3	TRBJ1-6	CASSYSMGSPLHF
TRBV2	TRBJ1-5	CASSRDRGRVRDQRF